Below, one T cell receptor beta chain is given with its context. Its antigen is undetermined. With the ViraFEST assay, the study expanded antigen-specific CD4+ T cells using viral peptide pools, then sequenced them. Isolation of CD4+ T cells took place after around 10 days of culture. Nucleocapsid antibody tests were negative, and the vaccine recipients had no prior SARS-CoV-2 infection. This CDR3 spans 15 amino acids. V was trimmed by 2 bases and J by 5 bases, leaving 13 bases between them. Per the germline V gene, CDR1 is SGHDT and CDR2 is YYEEEE. This record comes from a study of vaccination effects on CD4 cells after COVID-19. Study findings and constraints: Clonal contraction was marked in infection- and vaccine-induced clones late after vaccination.

This table comes from immunoSEQ multiplex PCR, and its TCRdb copy is limited to in-frame clones, with some not included. The table lists tens of thousands of clones, roughly two thirds of them singletons. This chain connects TRBV5-6 to TRBJ2-2; no clear D. This receptor was obtained from a human donor who received a COVID-19 vaccine. The sequencing here drew on CD4+ T cells from PBMCs cultured with SARS-CoV-2 spike peptides, taken before COVID-19 vaccination. Here the CDR3 reads CASSFSPMGTGELFF. CDR3 bases: TGTGCCAGCAGCTTTAGTCCGATGGGGACCGGGGAGCTGTTTTTT.